Listed below are T cell receptor beta chains from one sample, sequenced in a study of OX40 agonist ivuxolimab in advanced cancers. Only in-frame clones appear in the TCRdb table, and some are missing; sequencing was by immunoSEQ multiplex PCR. The sample lists some 77,000 clones, around 90% seen once, with less than 2% in the top ten. This sample comprised CD4+ or CD8+ T cells sorted from blood, obtained in a trial of the OX40 agonist ivuxolimab. The receptors were gathered from an adult with an advanced solid tumor such as melanoma, head and neck, liver or kidney cancer. CDR3s include the opening cysteine and the closing phenylalanine or tryptophan. A D gene is named only where the DNA matches it firmly. Clone size is shown for a subset of rows, as once, few, many or a class of expanded clone.

NA,NA,TRBV2,TRBJ2-3,TGTGCCAGCAGGCCCACAGGGTATACGCAGTATTTT,CASRPTGYTQYF
NA,NA,TRBV11-3,TRBJ2-3,TGTGCCAGCAGCTTAAACGGAGGGAACACAGATAGGCAGTATTTT,CASSLNGGNTDRQYF
NA,once,TRBV30,TRBJ2-7,TGTGCCTGGAGTGCCCCCGGGCGATTTGGGAACTACGAGCAGTACTTC,CAWSAPGRFGNYEQYF
NA,once,TRBV28,TRBJ1-5,TGTGCCAGCAGCTTGACGGGGGCGGGGAATCAGCCCCAGCATTTT,CASSLTGAGNQPQHF
NA,NA,TRBV5-1,TRBJ2-3,TGCGCCAGCAGCTTAGGGCAGGGAAGGACAGATACGCAGTATTTT,CASSLGQGRTDTQYF
NA,NA,TRBV4-1,TRBJ2-3,TGCGCCAGCAGCCAAGATTCGGCCGGGGTGGGCTACACAGATACGCAGTATTTT,CASSQDSAGVGYTDTQYF
NA,NA,TRBV19,TRBJ2-3,TGTGCCAGTCAGACAGTCGAGGGTAAAGATACGCAGTATTTT,CASQTVEGKDTQYF
TRBD1,NA,TRBV10-1,TRBJ2-7,TGCGCCAGCAGCTCAAACCGGGACAGGTGGACCTACGAGCAGTACTTC,CASSSNRDRWTYEQYF
NA,NA,TRBV11-2,TRBJ1-6,TGTGCCAGCAGCCGTGGAGGTAATTCACCCCTCCACTTT,CASSRGGNSPLHF
NA,few,TRBV19,TRBJ2-7,TGTGCCAGTACCCCCTCTACCGGGGGCCCTCAGCAGTACTTC,CASTPSTGGPQQYF
NA,NA,TRBV10-2,TRBJ2-7,TGCGCCAGCAGTGAGTGGGGCCAGGCGGGGGAGCAGTACTTC,CASSEWGQAGEQYF
NA,NA,TRBV19,TRBJ2-7,TGTGCCAGTAGTGGGAGGGGCCGGGACATCTCCTACGAGCAGTACTTC,CASSGRGRDISYEQYF
TRBD2,NA,TRBV11-3,TRBJ2-7,TGTGCCAGCAGCTCCGGACCTAGCGGGAGGTACGAGCAGTACTTC,CASSSGPSGRYEQYF
NA,once,TRBV7-2,TRBJ2-3,TGTGCCAGCTCTTGGGCCGGCACAGATACGCAGTATTTT,CASSWAGTDTQYF